The rows below give T cell receptor beta chains drawn from one sample of a study of PD-1 blockade in classical Hodgkin lymphoma. The data were produced by immunoSEQ multiplex PCR, yet TCRdb's version contains in-frame clones alone and is incomplete. This sample yields 15,000 or so clones, of which roughly 85% are seen a single time; roughly a fifth belongs to the top ten. The sample consisted of peripheral blood mononuclear cells (PBMCs), taken at baseline. The receptors here all came from a human donor with classical Hodgkin lymphoma. Both conserved end residues are part of each CDR3. D genes are given only for firm matches. A clone size is listed for some rows: how often the clone was seen (once, few, many), or a class if it is expanded.

J,D,V,size,CDR3,DNA
TRBJ1-5,.,TRBV9,.,CASSVVGGEQGGNQPQHF,TGTGCCAGCAGCGTAGTAGGGGGGGAACAGGGTGGCAATCAGCCCCAGCATTTT
TRBJ1-6,.,TRBV27,.,CASSIRQANNSPLHF,TGTGCCAGCAGTATTAGACAGGCGAATAATTCACCCCTCCACTTT
TRBJ1-1,.,TRBV27,.,CASSITTGSMNTEAFF,TGTGCCAGCAGTATAACGACAGGATCCATGAACACTGAAGCTTTCTTT
TRBJ2-1,.,TRBV19,once,CASSIDGWSGEQFF,TGTGCCAGTAGTATAGATGGGTGGTCCGGTGAGCAGTTCTTC
TRBJ1-5,TRBD1,TRBV28,.,CASSLLHTYKGAVAHQPQHF,TGTGCCAGCAGTTTACTTCACACGTATAAGGGGGCGGTAGCACATCAGCCCCAGCATTTT
TRBJ2-7,.,TRBV5-4,once,CASSLGQTSSYEQYF,TGTGCCAGCAGCTTGGGACAGACTAGCTCCTACGAGCAGTACTTC
TRBJ1-5,TRBD1,TRBV19,once,CASSRDRVVNQPQHF,TGTGCCAGTAGTAGGGACAGGGTGGTCAATCAGCCCCAGCATTTT
TRBJ2-7,TRBD1,TRBV5-1,once,CASSAGTTGAIREQYF,TGCGCCAGCAGCGCTGGCACGACAGGGGCCATTCGAGAGCAGTACTTC
TRBJ1-4,.,TRBV7-2,.,CASSRTENEKLFF,TGTGCCAGCAGCAGAACAGAGAATGAAAAACTGTTTTTT
TRBJ1-2,TRBD1,TRBV18,.,CASSAGTGIRYGYTF,TGTGCCAGCTCAGCCGGGACAGGGATCCGTTATGGCTACACCTTC
TRBJ1-2,.,TRBV6-5,.,CASSWGRGLDGYTF,TGTGCCAGCAGCTGGGGGCGGGGGCTGGATGGCTACACCTTC
TRBJ1-5,.,TRBV4-3,few,CASSQEFGRSNQPQHF,TGCGCCAGCAGCCAAGAGTTTGGGAGAAGCAATCAGCCCCAGCATTTT
TRBJ1-1,.,TRBV18,.,CASSPTGDTEAFF,TGTGCCAGCTCACCAACGGGGGACACTGAAGCTTTCTTT
TRBJ2-1,TRBD2,TRBV7-2,.,CASSLFVASGEVEQFF,TGTGCCAGCAGCTTATTTGTGGCTAGCGGGGAGGTTGAGCAGTTCTTC
TRBJ1-4,.,TRBV13,.,CASSFRGGTNEKLFF,TGTGCCAGCAGCTTCCGAGGGGGGACTAATGAAAAACTGTTTTTT
TRBJ2-3,.,TRBV18,.,CASSPEQSSTDTQYF,TGTGCCAGCTCACCCGAACAGTCTAGCACAGATACGCAGTATTTT
TRBJ2-7,.,TRBV18,.,CASSPKGGSYEQYF,TGTGCCAGCTCACCAAAGGGGGGATCCTACGAGCAGTACTTC
TRBJ1-2,TRBD1,TRBV18,.,CASSADRDYGYTF,TGTGCCAGCTCAGCGGACAGGGACTATGGCTACACCTTC
TRBJ2-7,.,TRBV7-9,.,CASSPRTTSYEQYF,TGTGCCAGCAGCCCCCGGACCACCTCCTACGAGCAGTACTTC
TRBJ1-1,TRBD1,TRBV18,.,CASSLTTGGQTEAFF,TGTGCCAGCTCACTAACAACAGGGGGTCAAACTGAAGCTTTCTTT
TRBJ2-7,.,TRBV27,.,CASSISYAGAYEQYF,TGTGCCAGCAGTATAAGTTATGCAGGGGCCTACGAGCAGTACTTC
TRBJ1-2,TRBD1,TRBV5-1,.,CASSLEGAGFYGYTF,TGCGCCAGCAGCTTGGAGGGGGCAGGGTTTTATGGCTACACCTTC
TRBJ2-1,.,TRBV9,.,CASSVKERSPEQFF,TGTGCCAGCAGCGTAAAGGAACGAAGCCCCGAGCAGTTCTTC
TRBJ2-3,.,TRBV9,.,CASSVRGTTDTQYF,TGTGCCAGCAGCGTGCGGGGCACCACAGATACGCAGTATTTT
TRBJ2-6,TRBD1,TRBV2,.,CASTPRGTVRRSSGANVLTF,TGTGCCAGCACCCCGAGAGGGACAGTCAGAAGGAGCTCTGGGGCCAACGTCCTGACTTTC
TRBJ1-3,.,TRBV14,.,CASSPVKGATIYF,TGTGCCAGCAGCCCTGTTAAGGGAGCAACCATATATTTT
TRBJ2-5,.,TRBV2,.,CASSAITGSQETQYF,TGTGCCAGCAGCGCGATTACCGGGAGCCAAGAGACCCAGTACTTC